The entry below describes one T cell receptor (beta chain). Its cognate antigen is unknown. TCRdb's table, derived via immunoSEQ multiplex PCR, lists solely in-frame clones and lacks some. The data hold about 130,000 clones, with around 90% observed a single time. This sample was taken from a study of T cell responses to AZD1222 COVID-19 vaccine. Turning to the study itself: Second-dose timings of about 4 or about 12 weeks were pooled.

CDR3 size: 16 residues. The ends were cut back, 4 bases at V and 2 bases at J, with 17 bases in the middle. Per germline, CDR1 SGHRS and CDR2 YFSETQ. The study, taken as a whole, reports: At baseline, seropositivity was found in only a handful of AZD1222 recipients.

The genes are TRBV5-1 and TRBJ2-3; weak D call: TRBD2 (6 bases). This TCR was sampled from an adult in good health. Sequenced material: peripheral blood, taken on day 0 of AZD1222 vaccination. The CDR3 coding sequence is TGCGCCAGCAGCACATTGAAGGGGAGGTCCACAGATACGCAGTATTTT. Encoded protein: CASSTLKGRSTDTQYF.